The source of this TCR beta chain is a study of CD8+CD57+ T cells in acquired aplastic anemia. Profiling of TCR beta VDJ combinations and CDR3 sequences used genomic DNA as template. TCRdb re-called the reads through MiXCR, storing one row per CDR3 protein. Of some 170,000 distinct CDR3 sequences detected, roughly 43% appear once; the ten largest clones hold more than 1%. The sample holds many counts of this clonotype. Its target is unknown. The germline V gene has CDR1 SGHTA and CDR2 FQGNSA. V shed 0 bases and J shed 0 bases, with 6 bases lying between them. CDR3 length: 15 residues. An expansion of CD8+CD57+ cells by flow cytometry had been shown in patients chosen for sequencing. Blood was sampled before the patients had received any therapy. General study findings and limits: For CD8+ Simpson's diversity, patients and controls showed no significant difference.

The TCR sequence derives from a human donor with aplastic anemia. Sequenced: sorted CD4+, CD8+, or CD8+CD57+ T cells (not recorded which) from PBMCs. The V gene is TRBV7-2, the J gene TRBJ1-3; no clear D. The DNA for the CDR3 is TGTGCCAGCAGCTTAGCTCTGAACTCTGGAAACACCATATATTTT. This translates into CASSLALNSGNTIYF. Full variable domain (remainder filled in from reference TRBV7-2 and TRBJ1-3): GAGVSQSPSNKVTEKGKDVELRCDPISGHTALYWYRQSLGQGLEFLIYFQGNSAPDKSGLPSDRFSAERTGGSVSTLTIQRTQQEDSAVYLCASSLALNSGNTIYFGEGSWLTVV.